What follows is one TCR beta chain and its context. As yet, its antigen is unknown. TCRdb fed the reads into MiXCR, producing one record per CDR3 protein. There are around 710,000 distinct CDR3 sequences in the sample; 25% to 35% occur only once, and 13% lies in the top ten. The sample comes from a study of T cell repertoires in cytomegalovirus infection. Whole-study context: Use of recently identified HLA-C-restricted and well-studied HLA-B-restricted CMV epitopes was part of the study. Indications came from public TCR beta signatures; they pointed to CMV infection and to a matching HLA type. Overall study results and limits: Pooled public TCR beta family frequency picked out CMV carriers with the relevant HLA. HLA-C-restricted CMV clonotypes gave the most frequent clonotype in two of eight donors.

From germline, CDR1 is LNHDA and CDR2 SQIVND (reference sequence). V was cut by 7 bases and J by 4 bases, with 19 bases left in between. This CDR3 has 16 residues. Sequenced here: cultured CD8+ T cells from PBMCs, sampled from culture after CMV antigen stimulation. V usage is TRBV19 and J usage is TRBJ1-4; D possibly corresponds to TRBD1 (6 bases). The receptor was isolated from a human donor in good health (CMV status not recorded). Some clones in this sample may be carry-over from other donors' samples. As DNA, the CDR3 is TGTGCCAGTACCCGCCGGATGGACAGATTTAATGAAAAACTGTTTTTT. It is translated as CASTRRMDRFNEKLFF.